This TCR beta chain emerged from a study of cytomegalovirus exposure and HLA in healthy donors. Primers for the PCR totalled 60 Vbeta and 13 Jbeta. Method: immunoSEQ multiplex PCR; TCRdb's copy keeps in-frame clones and lacks some. The table records 150,000 to 200,000 clones, around 80% of them present only once. This TCR was recovered from a woman aged 25 to 39 in good health and CMV-seropositive. The sequencing sample was made of PBMCs.

Here the CDR3 DNA reads TGTGCCAGCAGCCCCGTAGGGGGAGATTCGGCGCAGTATTTT. Residues: CASSPVGGDSAQYF. The chain combines TRBV7-9 with TRBJ2-3, with D possibly being TRBD1 (6 bases). Germline assignment: CDR1 SEHNR and CDR2 FQNEAQ (reference sequence). The CDR3 spans 14 residues. V gave up 5 bases and J gave up 10 bases, with 19 bases separating them.